The 18 T cell receptor beta chains below come from one sample, sequenced in a study of persistence of HIV-infected CD4 T cells. Cells were stimulated with overlapping HIV-1 Gag 15-mer peptides. CD40L-negative CD69-negative CD45RO-high memory CD4+ T cells were sorted as populations depleted of antigen-responding cells. Their recognized antigens are unknown. Sequencing used immunoSEQ version 4 in survey mode. Sequenced by immunoSEQ multiplex PCR; TCRdb stores in-frame clones only, minus some. The data hold just over 40,000 clones, with around 78% observed a single time. Specimen: CD4+ T cells sorted from PBMCs after 18-hour stimulation, collected from a patient who received antiretroviral therapy. Receptors were obtained from an adult man with HIV who was CMV-seropositive.

The CDR3, as DNA: TGTGCCAGCAGCTTGATAAGGGGCGAGCAGTACTTC. It codes for CASSLIRGEQYF. The chain links TRBV5-7 to TRBJ2-7, with D tentatively TRBD1 (5 bases). TRBV5-7 is assigned to the ORF class and has an uncertain function. V was pared by 1 base and J by 6 bases, with 8 bases between. The CDR3 runs to 12 residues.

This clone occurred once. The chain links TRBV19 to TRBJ1-5; the D gene is possibly TRBD1 (5 bases). Germline CDR1 LNHDA, CDR2 SQIVND (reference sequence). This CDR3 region has 15 residues. V dropped 6 bases and J dropped 1 base, with 13 bases sitting between them. DNA for the CDR3: TGTGCCAGTAGACTTGGGGCTGGGAGCAATCAGCCCCAGCATTTT. It codes for CASRLGAGSNQPQHF.

The chain couples TRBV9 to TRBJ2-7; D call uncertain. V was pared by 3 bases and J by 0 bases, with 10 bases between. CDR3 size: 14 residues. The germline V gene has CDR1 SGDLS and CDR2 YYNGEE. This CDR3 reads CASSGQERSYEQYF. The CDR3 DNA reads TGTGCCAGCAGCGGGCAGGAACGCTCCTACGAGCAGTACTTC.

This clone was detected only once. CDR3 protein: CASNRDRIQETQYF. In DNA, the CDR3 is TGTGCCAGCAATCGGGACAGGATTCAAGAGACCCAGTACTTC. V usage is TRBV2 and J usage is TRBJ2-5; 8 bases are a match to TRBD1. The CDR3 has 14 amino acids. The germline V gene has CDR1 SNHLY and CDR2 FYNNEI. The V segment lost 7 bases and the J segment 2 bases; nucleotides outside the gene matches: 6.

V is TRBV4-1 and J is TRBJ2-6; 9 nucleotides align to TRBD1. The CDR3 is 15 residues long. Germline CDR1 reads MGHRA; CDR2 reads YSYEKL. Trimming took 5 bases from V and 7 from J; bases not matched to a gene: 6. Here the CDR3 DNA reads TGCGCCAGCAGCTCGGGACAGGGCAAAGCCAACGTCCTGACTTTC. Its protein is CASSSGQGKANVLTF.

The chain couples TRBV10-1 to TRBJ2-3; a possible D gene is TRBD2 (6 bases). Germline V gene lookup returns CDR1 WNHNN and CDR2 SYGVQD (reference sequence). V was shortened by 5 bases and J by 4 bases, with 16 bases between the two germline ends. The CDR3 totals 15 residues. CDR3: CASSPSTSFPDTQYF. As DNA, the CDR3 is TGCGCCAGCAGTCCTTCGACTAGTTTCCCAGATACGCAGTATTTT.

V is TRBV7-2 and J is TRBJ1-5; TRBD1 matches at 9 bases. The CDR3 sequence is 14 residues long. Losses at the gene ends were 5 bases for V and 6 bases for J; bases not matched to a gene: 5. CDR1 and CDR2 from the germline V gene are SGHTA and FQGNSA. The CDR3 here is CASSPDRGSQPQHF. CDR3 nucleotide sequence: TGTGCCAGCAGCCCGGACAGGGGAAGTCAGCCCCAGCATTTT. Full variable domain (outside the CDR3, taken from reference TRBV7-2 and TRBJ1-5): GAGVSQSPSNKVTEKGKDVELRCDPISGHTALYWYRQSLGQGLEFLIYFQGNSAPDKSGLPSDRFSAERTGGSVSTLTIQRTQQEDSAVYLCASSPDRGSQPQHFGDGTRLSIL.

A single count supports this clone. The chain couples TRBV5-5 to TRBJ1-5; a possible D gene is TRBD1 (5 bases). The CDR3 has 18 amino acids. The V and J ends lost 0 bases and 1 base respectively, with 17 bases between them. Germline V CDR1 and CDR2: SGHKS, YYEKEE (reference sequence). The CDR3 sequence: CASSLVVYRGRSNQPQHF. The CDR3 DNA reads as TGTGCCAGCAGCTTGGTAGTGTATCGGGGGAGAAGCAATCAGCCCCAGCATTTT.

This chain uses TRBV30 with TRBJ2-1, with D uncertain. CDR1 and CDR2 (germline): GTSNPN, SVGIG (reference sequence). CDR3 size: 12 residues. V was clipped by 3 bases and J by 7 bases, with 10 bases between them. CDR3 amino acids: CAWSPWKNEQFF. Here the CDR3 DNA reads TGTGCCTGGAGCCCGTGGAAAAATGAGCAGTTCTTC. The entire variable domain, with the rest obtained from reference TRBV30 and TRBJ2-1, is as follows: SQTIHQWPATLVQPVGSPLSLECTVEGTSNPNLYWYRQAAGRGLQLLFYSVGIGQISSEVPQNLSASRPQDRQFILSSKKLLLSDSGFYLCAWSPWKNEQFFGPGTRLTVL.

This chain uses TRBV5-4 with TRBJ1-1; D remains unclear. Germline V CDR1 and CDR2: SGHNT, YYREEE (reference sequence). With 1 base removed from V and 3 bases from J, the gap between germline ends came to 4 bases. CDR3 length: 12 amino acids. For the CDR3, the DNA is TGTGCCAGCAGCTTGTTGGACACTGAAGCTTTCTTT. It is translated as CASSLLDTEAFF.

The gene calls are TRBV7-9 and TRBJ1-4; D call uncertain. The CDR3 sequence is 13 residues long. V lost 10 bases and J 0 bases, leaving 9 bases between the germline ends. CDR1 and CDR2 (germline): SEHNR, FQNEAQ (reference sequence). The CDR3 here is CATTGTTNEKLFF. Here the CDR3 DNA reads TGTGCCACCACCGGGACAACTAATGAAAAACTGTTTTTT.

The chain is built from TRBV6-5 and TRBJ1-5, with 9 bases matching TRBD1. With 6 bases clipped from V and 7 bases from J, the junction kept 7 bases outside the gene matches. There are 14 residues in the CDR3. CDR1 and CDR2 (germline): MNHEY, SVGAGI. The CDR3 reads CASSTDRGVQPQHF. CDR3 nucleotides: TGTGCCAGCAGCACTGACAGGGGGGTCCAGCCCCAGCATTTT.

The rearrangement uses TRBV3-1 (or the pseudogene TRBV3-2) and TRBJ1-5; TRBD1 matches 8 bases. V gave up 2 bases and J gave up 6 bases; unmatched junction bases: 6. The CDR3 covers 15 residues. The germline V gene has CDR1 LGHDT and CDR2 YNNKEL (reference sequence). In nucleotides, the CDR3 is TGTGCCAGCAGCCAATCGGACAGGGTGAGTCAGCCCCAGCATTTT. This translates into CASSQSDRVSQPQHF.

This clone was detected only a few times. The rearrangement links TRBV30 to TRBJ1-1; 7 nucleotides align to TRBD1. Trimming removed 7 bases from V and 4 bases from J; junction bases left unmatched: 6. Germline CDR1 is GTSNPN and CDR2 is SVGIG (reference sequence). The CDR3 loop spans 12 amino acids. The CDR3 is CAYWPGGTEAFF. CDR3 DNA sequence: TGTGCCTACTGGCCAGGGGGCACTGAAGCTTTCTTT.

Only a few counts were recorded for this clone. The chain links TRBV28 to TRBJ1-3; possibly TRBD1 for D (6 bases). Germline V gene sequence: CDR1 MDHEN, CDR2 SYDVKM. CDR3 length equals 15 residues. V lost 3 bases, J lost 5 bases, and 14 bases lay in between. CDR3 coding DNA: TGTGCCAGCAGTTTGCGGGGGCGAAGTAGAAACACCATATATTTT. This sequence encodes CASSLRGRSRNTIYF.

The rearrangement joins TRBV5-1 to TRBJ1-3; 7 bases agree with TRBD1. The trim removed 3 bases at V and 4 bases at J, leaving 7 bases unmatched. Looked up from germline, CDR1 is SGHRS and CDR2 is YFSETQ. CDR3 length equals 15 residues. The DNA of the CDR3 is TGCGCCAGCAGCTCCACAGGGGATGAAGGAAACACCATATATTTT. It specifies CASSSTGDEGNTIYF. Full variable domain (outside the CDR3, taken from reference TRBV5-1 and TRBJ1-3): KAGVTQTPRYLIKTRGQQVTLSCSPISGHRSVSWYQQTPGQGLQFLFEYFSETQRNKGNFPGRFSGRQFSNSRSEMNVSTLELGDSALYLCASSSTGDEGNTIYFGEGSWLTVV.

The V and J genes are TRBV5-8 and TRBJ1-1; D remains unclear. V dropped 1 base and J dropped 3 bases, with 10 bases sitting between them. The CDR3 has 14 residues. Germline V gene data show CDR1 as SGHTS and CDR2 as YDEGEE. This CDR3 is CASSLRGWDTEAFF. Written as DNA, the CDR3 is TGTGCCAGCAGCTTGCGGGGTTGGGACACTGAAGCTTTCTTT.

The V call is TRBV7-9, the J call TRBJ1-6; D may be TRBD1 (5 bases). Trimming took off 4 bases at V and 9 bases at J, with 10 bases between the two ends. Germline-derived CDR1 and CDR2 are SEHNR and FQNEAQ (reference sequence). The CDR3 runs to 13 residues. The CDR3 spells CASSSSGGSPLHF. CDR3 nucleotide sequence: TGTGCCAGCAGCTCGTCGGGGGGTTCACCCCTCCACTTT.